What follows are 24 T cell receptor beta chains derived from one specimen sequenced in a study of shared clonotypes between healthy human individuals. Sequencing was performed with immunoSEQ multiplex PCR; in TCRdb, only in-frame clones are kept and a portion is missing. The repertoire has hundreds of thousands of clones, less than 80% of them found once; the top ten carry approximately 12%. Sequenced: PBMCs. The receptors shown here come from a woman in her forties in good health. Some clones in this sample may be carry-over from other donors' samples.

This clone was counted only a few times. CDR3 DNA: TGTGCTAGTGGTTTGGTACTAACAACAAGAGATTACGAGCAGTACTTC. As protein: CASGLVLTTRDYEQYF. The chain has TRBV12-5 and TRBJ2-7; no clear D gene. From germline, CDR1 is LGHNT and CDR2 FRNRAP. V lost 0 bases, J lost 4 bases, and 16 bases lay in between. The CDR3 extends over 16 amino acids.

The chain uses TRBV5-1 and TRBJ1-1; 10 bases align to TRBD1. Germline CDR1 is SGHRS and CDR2 is YFSETQ. The length of the CDR3 is 17 residues. Losses at the gene ends were 3 bases for V and 0 bases for J; bases not matched to a gene: 8. The CDR3 region is CASSWTGTGAMNTEAFF. Written as DNA, the CDR3 is TGCGCCAGCAGCTGGACCGGGACAGGGGCGATGAACACTGAAGCTTTCTTT.

The chain is built from TRBV6-1 and TRBJ2-6, with unresolved D. Per germline, CDR1 MNHNS and CDR2 SASEGT. This CDR3 contains 14 residues. Trimming took 8 bases from V and 2 from J, leaving 10 bases between them. In DNA form, the CDR3 reads TGTGCCAGCGAGGCGGTAACTGGGGCCAACGTCCTGACTTTC. Translated, it gives CASEAVTGANVLTF.

This clone has just a few counts. A far more abundant clone sits one base away, making this likely a read error. This CDR3 is also generated by other DNA sequences in the sample. The CDR3 DNA is TGTGCCTGGAACGAGGGGCACCCTAGCAATCAGCCCCAGCATTTT. Its protein is CAWNEGHPSNQPQHF. The chain combines TRBV30 with TRBJ1-5; D might be TRBD1 (5 bases). The CDR3 length is 15 residues. The V and J ends lost 4 bases and 0 bases respectively, with 13 bases between them. CDR1 is GTSNPN and CDR2 is SVGIG in the germline V gene (reference sequence).

The chain links TRBV6-6 to TRBJ1-2; 8 bases are a match to TRBD1. Germline V CDR1 and CDR2: MNHNY, SVGAGI (reference sequence). J gave up 4 bases and V 9 bases, and 4 bases lay outside the gene matches. This CDR3 spans 12 amino acids. Here the CDR3 reads CASGTGGYGYTF. DNA of the CDR3: TGTGCCAGTGGAACAGGGGGCTATGGCTACACCTTC.

This rearrangement joins TRBV7-9 to TRBJ1-5; D is perhaps TRBD1 (6 bases). Germline assignment: CDR1 SEHNR and CDR2 FQNEAQ (reference sequence). This CDR3 spans 18 amino acids. V shed 5 bases and J shed 0 bases, with 20 bases lying between them. CDR3 sequence: CASSTTGTVDNSNQPQHF. In DNA, the CDR3 is TGTGCCAGCAGCACCACAGGGACGGTAGACAATAGCAATCAGCCCCAGCATTTT. Full variable domain (missing parts from reference TRBV7-9 and TRBJ1-5): DTGVSQNPRHKITKRGQNVTFRCDPISEHNRLYWYRQTLGQGPEFLTYFQNEAQLEKSRLLSDRFSAERPKGSFSTLEIQRTEQGDSAMYLCASSTTGTVDNSNQPQHFGDGTRLSIL.

The chain carries TRBV11-2 and TRBJ2-7; D gene ambiguous. The CDR3 extends over 13 amino acids. The V end was cut by 8 bases, the J end by 0 bases, with 11 bases between. The germline CDR1 and CDR2 sequences are SGHAT and FQNNGV. The CDR3 region is CASGPPSSYEQYF. The CDR3 nucleotides read TGTGCCAGCGGTCCCCCGAGCTCCTACGAGCAGTACTTC.

This chain links TRBV5-4 with TRBJ2-1; D not resolved. V shed 1 base and J shed 0 bases, with 8 bases lying between them. Germline V gene lookup returns CDR1 SGHNT and CDR2 YYREEE (reference sequence). The CDR3 totals 15 residues. The CDR3 sequence is CASSLSSGSYNEQFF. The CDR3 coding sequence is TGTGCCAGCAGCTTGTCGTCGGGCTCCTACAATGAGCAGTTCTTC.

This rearrangement joins TRBV29-1 to TRBJ1-5, with D tentatively TRBD1 (5 bases). The CDR3 consists of 13 residues. The germline CDR1 and CDR2 sequences are SQVTM and ANQGSEA. V lost 4 bases to trimming and J lost 4 bases, with 11 bases between them. The CDR3 loop is CSVVSGRNQPQHF. CDR3 DNA: TGCAGCGTTGTTTCAGGGAGAAATCAGCCCCAGCATTTT.

The DNA of the CDR3 is TGTGCCAGCAGCCTAGCGGGAGAATGGAATGAGCAGTTCTTC. This translates into CASSLAGEWNEQFF. The V and J genes are TRBV9 and TRBJ2-1; 10 positions match TRBD2. The CDR3 consists of 14 residues. J lost 7 bases, V lost 4 bases, and 5 bases had no gene match. Germline assignment: CDR1 SGDLS and CDR2 YYNGEE.

The chain joins TRBV14 to TRBJ2-1, with D possibly being TRBD2 (6 bases). Germline CDR1 reads SGHDN; CDR2 reads FVKESK. The CDR3 sequence is 17 residues long. Trimming removed 0 bases from V and 4 bases from J, with 16 bases in between. CDR3 bases: TGTGCCAGCAGCCAAGATCGGATAGCGGATCTTTACAATGAGCAGTTCTTC. Encoded protein: CASSQDRIADLYNEQFF.

The rearrangement uses TRBV10-1 and TRBJ2-7; D is possibly TRBD1 or TRBD2 (6 bases each). This CDR3 is built from 13 residues. Per germline, CDR1 WNHNN and CDR2 SYGVQD (reference sequence). The ends were cut back, 2 bases at V and 4 bases at J, with 9 bases in the middle. In DNA, the CDR3 is TGCGCCAGCAGTGAGGGGGGGCATTACGAGCAGTACTTC. As protein: CASSEGGHYEQYF.

The chain has TRBV5-4 and TRBJ2-7, with D possibly being TRBD2 (6 bases). The CDR3 has 13 residues. Germline values: CDR1 SGHNT, CDR2 YYREEE (reference sequence). V shed 1 base and J shed 7 bases, with 12 bases lying between them. CDR3 DNA sequence: TGTGCCAGCAGCTTGATGATCAGCGGGGAGCAGTACTTC. Translation: CASSLMISGEQYF.

This clone was detected once. The V gene is TRBV7-7, the J gene TRBJ2-7; D is uncertain. Trimming removed 1 base from V and 6 bases from J, with 10 bases in between. The CDR3 runs to 13 residues. Germline V gene data show CDR1 as SSHAT and CDR2 as FNYEAQ (reference sequence). CDR3 amino acids: CASSLGEDREQYF. CDR3 DNA sequence: TGTGCCAGCAGCTTAGGAGAAGATCGCGAGCAGTACTTC.

The rearrangement joins TRBV25-1 to TRBJ2-7, with D unclear. V was pared by 8 bases and J by 3 bases, with 23 bases between. Looked up from germline, CDR1 is MGHDK and CDR2 is SYGVNS. The length of the CDR3 is 16 residues. CDR3 protein: CASREGQADGYYEQYF. DNA of the CDR3: TGTGCCAGCCGAGAAGGGCAGGCCGATGGGTACTACGAGCAGTACTTC.

This sequence joins TRBV7-2 and TRBJ2-3; 8 positions match TRBD2. Trimming at V came to 1 base and at J to 3 bases, leaving 3 bases not matched to a gene. Germline V lookup: CDR1 SGHTA, CDR2 FQGNSA. The CDR3 spans 15 residues. The CDR3 spells CASSLDGRGTDTQYF. DNA for the CDR3: TGTGCCAGCAGCTTAGACGGGAGGGGGACAGATACGCAGTATTTT.

In nucleotides, the CDR3 is TGCAGCGTTCAAATACGGGGGATCGGCGAGCAGTACTTC. It yields the protein CSVQIRGIGEQYF. The chain recombines TRBV29-1 with TRBJ2-7; D possibly corresponds to TRBD2 (6 bases). Germline V gene lookup returns CDR1 SQVTM and CDR2 ANQGSEA. V was trimmed by 5 bases and J by 6 bases, leaving 17 bases between them. CDR3 size: 13 residues.

J is TRBJ2-7 and V is TRBV19; D is unclear. The CDR3 is 13 amino acids. Germline lookup yields CDR1 LNHDA and CDR2 SQIVND (reference sequence). V gave up 5 bases and J gave up 2 bases, with 10 bases separating them. DNA of the CDR3: TGTGCCAGTAGTTCCCGGGTCACCTACGAGCAGTACTTC. Amino acids: CASSSRVTYEQYF.

The genes are TRBV6-6 and TRBJ2-7; D is uncertain. CDR1 MNHNY and CDR2 SVGAGI come from the germline V gene (reference sequence). V was clipped by 4 bases and J by 3 bases, with 7 bases between them. The CDR3 runs 12 residues. For the CDR3, the DNA is TGTGCCAGCAGTTCCTCCGGCTACGAGCAGTACTTC. Amino acid sequence: CASSSSGYEQYF.

V gene TRBV6-6 combines with J gene TRBJ2-7, with D perhaps TRBD1 (7 bases). The germline gives CDR1 MNHNY, CDR2 SVGAGI (reference sequence). The CDR3 consists of 13 residues. Trimming cost V 5 bases and J 4 bases, with 12 bases left between them. The CDR3 loop is CASSPPGGYEQYF. Written as DNA, the CDR3 is TGTGCCAGCAGTCCTCCAGGGGGGTACGAGCAGTACTTC.

This clone was detected a few times. The chain has TRBV15 and TRBJ1-3; no clear D gene. There are 14 residues in the CDR3. Trimming shortened V by 7 bases and J by 4 bases, and 14 bases separated the two germline ends. The germline V gene has CDR1 LNHNV and CDR2 YYDKDF (reference sequence). The CDR3 sequence is CATTPENIGNTIYF. CDR3 nucleotides: TGTGCCACCACACCTGAAAACATCGGAAACACCATATATTTT.

The chain recombines TRBV19 with TRBJ2-3; 13 bases align to TRBD2. The germline V gene has CDR1 LNHDA and CDR2 SQIVND (reference sequence). V was clipped by 4 bases and J by 5 bases; unmatched bases: 3. This CDR3 region has 15 residues. The CDR3 nucleotides are TGTGCCAGTAGTACCGGACTAGCGGGAGTAGATACGCAGTATTTT. It translates to CASSTGLAGVDTQYF.

Only a few counts were recorded for this clone. The chain is built from TRBV5-1 and TRBJ1-4; TRBD1 might be the D (6 bases). This CDR3 region has 15 residues. V lost 4 bases to trimming and J lost 1 base, with 11 bases between them. Germline V gene lookup returns CDR1 SGHRS and CDR2 YFSETQ. CDR3 sequence: CASSPRTVTNEKLFF. The DNA for the CDR3 is TGCGCCAGCAGCCCTAGGACAGTAACTAATGAAAAACTGTTTTTT.

This clone was detected once. The chain combines TRBV28 with TRBJ2-7; 9 bases align to TRBD2. V shed 5 bases, J shed 6 bases, and the junction held 8 bases outside the gene matches. The germline gives CDR1 MDHEN, CDR2 SYDVKM. This CDR3 is 14 amino acids long. This chain's CDR3 is CASSNSGSPLEQYF. The CDR3 region has the DNA TGTGCCAGCAGTAATAGCGGGAGCCCGCTCGAGCAGTACTTC. The complete variable domain, with remaining parts taken from reference TRBV28 and TRBJ2-7, reads DVKVTQSSRYLVKRTGEKVFLECVQDMDHENMFWYRQDPGLGLRLIYFSYDVKMKEKGDIPEGYSVSREKKERFSLILESASTNQTSMYLCASSNSGSPLEQYFGPGTRLTVT.